Reported below is one T cell receptor (beta chain). Its cognate antigen is unknown. The source of the sample is a study of T cell repertoires in cytomegalovirus infection. Study in general: Shared public TCR beta signatures pointed to both CMV infection and a matching HLA type.

The V gene lost 4 bases and the J gene lost 5 bases, with 16 bases spanning the gap. The CDR3 covers 14 residues. The germline gives CDR1 SGDLS, CDR2 YYNGEE. TCRdb fed the reads into MiXCR, producing one record per CDR3 protein. The sample holds approximately 500,000 distinct CDR3 sequences, more than 15% seen once. Notes on the study in general: Carriers of CMV and the relevant HLA type were discriminated by public TCR beta frequency. HLA-C-restricted CMV clonotypes gave the most frequent clonotype in two of eight donors.

The clonotype originates from a human donor in good health (CMV status not recorded). Some clones in this sample may be carry-over from other donors' samples. The specimen was CD8+ T cells from PBMCs. This sequence joins TRBV9 and TRBJ2-7; D is perhaps TRBD1 (5 bases). The CDR3 sequence: CASSKDPVGDEQYF. CDR3 nucleotides: TGTGCCAGCAGCAAAGACCCAGTAGGGGACGAGCAGTACTTC.